This T cell receptor (beta chain) was identified during a study of CDR3 diversity in severe acne (dated by TCRdb to the late 2010s). The library was built by means of PCR. Sequenced on an Illumina HiSeq 2000. TCRdb handled the public reads itself, with Q25 trimming in fastp and clone calling in MiXCR, and kept productive beta chains. Merged by CDR3 protein, the rows form single entries marked with the most common genes and DNA. Counted in this sample were around 100,000 distinct CDR3 sequences; approximately 47% of them appeared once. 9.5% to 15% of the sample lies in the top ten. The CDR3 sequence holds 12 residues, the cysteine and phenylalanine included. Only the CDR3 region is kept as DNA, spanning 36 bases read in frame from base 1. From the germline V gene (reference sequence), CDR1 is LNHDA and CDR2 is SQIVND. V is cut by 4 bases and J by 1 base, and the space between the germline ends is 4 bases.

This clonotype was counted only a few times. What this receptor recognizes is not known. The sample holds no much larger clone one base away, and base qualities are not on file. The V and J segments used are TRBV19 and TRBJ1-1; the D gene remains uncertain. Source material: blood. The source is a male donor with acne. The CDR3 region has the sequence CASSSGNTEAFF. The nucleotide sequence reads as follows: TGTGCCAGTAGTAGTGGGAACACTGAAGCTTTCTTT. The CDR3, completed at both ends by the reference TRBV19 and TRBJ1-1 genes, gives the full variable domain DGGITQSPKYLFRKEGQNVTLSCEQNLNHDAMYWYRQDPGQGLRLIYYSQIVNDFQKGDIAEGYSVSREKKESFPLTVTSAQKNPTAFYLCASSSGNTEAFFGQGTRLTVV.